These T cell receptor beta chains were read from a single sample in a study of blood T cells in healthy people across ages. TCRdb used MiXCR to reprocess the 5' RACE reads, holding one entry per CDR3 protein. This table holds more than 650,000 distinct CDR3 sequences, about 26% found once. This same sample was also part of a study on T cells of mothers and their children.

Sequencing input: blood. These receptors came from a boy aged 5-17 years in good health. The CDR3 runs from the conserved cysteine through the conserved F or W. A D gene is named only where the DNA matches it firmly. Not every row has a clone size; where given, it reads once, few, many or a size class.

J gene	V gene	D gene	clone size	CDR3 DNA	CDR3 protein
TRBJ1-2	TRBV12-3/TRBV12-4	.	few	TGTGCCAGCAGTTATAGGGGGTCCTATGGCTACACCTTC	CASSYRGSYGYTF
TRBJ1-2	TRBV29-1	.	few	TGCAGCGTTGTGGCAGGGTTAGGCTATGGCTACACCTTC	CSVVAGLGYGYTF
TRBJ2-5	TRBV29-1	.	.	TGCAGCGTTGAAGGCAGGGAAGAGACCCAGTACTTC	CSVEGREETQYF
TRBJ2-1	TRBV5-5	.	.	TGTGCCAGCAGCTTCACCGGGACCGAATGGAATGAGCAGTTCTTC	CASSFTGTEWNEQFF
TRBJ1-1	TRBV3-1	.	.	TGTGCCAGCAGCCAAGACCTGATTCCTTTCTTT	CASSQDLIPFF
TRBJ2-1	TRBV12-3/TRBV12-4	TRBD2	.	TGTACCAGCAGAAAGACGGGGGGTGAGCAGTTCTTC	CTSRKTGGEQFF
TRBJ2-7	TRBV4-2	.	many	TGTGCCAGCAGCCAAGATCGGGGGCTCGCCTACGAGCAGTACTTC	CASSQDRGLAYEQYF
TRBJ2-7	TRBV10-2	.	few	TGCGCCAGCAGCCACGGGACGGGGTTTGGCTACGAGCAGTACTTC	CASSHGTGFGYEQYF
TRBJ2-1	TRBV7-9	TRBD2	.	TGTGCCAGCAGCTCGGGAGGCCTAACTTCCTACAATGAGCAGTTCTTC	CASSSGGLTSYNEQFF
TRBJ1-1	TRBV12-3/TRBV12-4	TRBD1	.	TGTGCCAGCAGTTACCCGGACAGGGCGTTCGCTGAAGCTTTCTTT	CASSYPDRAFAEAFF
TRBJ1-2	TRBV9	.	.	TGTGCCAGCAGCGCGGGACAATTAGCTAACTATGGCTACACCTTC	CASSAGQLANYGYTF